This is a list of T cell receptor beta chains from one sample in a study of cytomegalovirus exposure and HLA in healthy donors. The method was immunoSEQ multiplex PCR; TCRdb's version includes in-frame clones alone and lacks a portion of them. The sample includes approximately 150,000 clones, roughly 80% of them seen just once. The sequenced sample consisted of PBMCs. The receptors here all came from a man aged 25 to 45 in good health and CMV-seropositive. Each CDR3 is given with its conserved first and last residue. D genes are given only for firm matches. Clone size is not always given. Where it is, it says once, few, many or a class for expanded clones.

D gene,J gene,V gene,clone size,CDR3 DNA,CDR3 protein
TRBD2,TRBJ2-6,TRBV19,once,TGTGCCAGTAGTATCGGGAGGGGAGGGTCTGGGGCCAACGTCCTGACTTTC,CASSIGRGGSGANVLTF
NA,TRBJ2-1,TRBV19,NA,TGTGCCAGTATCGAGGCAGGGGTTAGAAATGAGCAGTTCTTC,CASIEAGVRNEQFF
NA,TRBJ1-2,TRBV5-1,once,TGCGCCAGCAGCTTGGATCTGGTCTGGAGCCAGAACTATGGCTACACCTTC,CASSLDLVWSQNYGYTF
TRBD2,TRBJ2-7,TRBV7-2,NA,TGTGCCAGCAGCCCCGGACTAGCGGGGGCCTACGAGCAGTACTTC,CASSPGLAGAYEQYF
NA,TRBJ2-2,TRBV7-2,NA,TGTGCCAGCAGCTTTAGTCGGAACACCGGGGAGCTGTTTTTT,CASSFSRNTGELFF
TRBD1,TRBJ2-5,TRBV6-5,NA,TGTGCCAGCAGTTTATCCCCCAGGGGGCAGGAGACCCAGTACTTC,CASSLSPRGQETQYF
TRBD1,TRBJ2-5,TRBV5-4,NA,TGTGCCAGCAGCATACCGGGACAGGTTGAGACCCAGTACTTC,CASSIPGQVETQYF
NA,TRBJ1-2,TRBV28,NA,TGTGCCAGCAGTCGGGGTCTTTTCGCGGGCTACACCTTC,CASSRGLFAGYTF
TRBD2,TRBJ2-1,TRBV11-2,NA,TGTGCCAGCAGCTCCGGACTAGCGGGAGACTCCTACAATGAGCAGTTCTTC,CASSSGLAGDSYNEQFF
NA,TRBJ2-4,TRBV2,few,TGTGCCAGCAGCCTGGACAGAAACATTCAGTACTTC,CASSLDRNIQYF
TRBD1,TRBJ1-1,TRBV5-5,once,TGTGCCAGCAGCTTGGGGACAGGGGGCTCTACTTTCTTT,CASSLGTGGSTFF